The clone carrying this T cell receptor beta chain appeared a few times. The ends were cut back, 5 bases at V and 2 bases at J, with 10 bases in the middle. The CDR3 length is 13 residues. Germline V gives CDR1 SGHTA, CDR2 FQGNSA. This record comes from a study of human T cells and chemical hapten exposure. TCRdb itself ran the RACE reads through MiXCR, one entry per CDR3 protein. The sample yields around 95,000 distinct CDR3 sequences, roughly a tenth seen once. As for time point: pre-sensitization, week 0. The treatment denotes: therapeutic diphenylcyclopropenone sensitization with weekly scalp DPC. People who gave samples had alopecia, were 18 to 70 years old, and were suitable for DPC.

This clonotype was obtained from a woman aged 60-75 years with alopecia areata. Some clones in this sample may be carry-over from other donors' samples. The sequences come from whole blood, collected in connection with sensitization to the hapten diphenylcyclopropenone (DPC). The chain recombines TRBV7-2 with TRBJ2-7; D call uncertain. The CDR3 DNA follows: TGTGCCAGCAGCCACTTTAACGCCTACGAGCAGTACTTC. It encodes CASSHFNAYEQYF.